Each of the 10 T cell receptor beta chains below was sequenced from the same sample in a study of shared clonotypes between healthy human individuals. Libraries were prepared by immunoSEQ multiplex PCR; TCRdb keeps only in-frame clonotypes and omits some of them. The sample yields about 1.5 million clones, around 97% seen once. Sequences were obtained from naive CD4+ T cells sorted from blood. Noted subset: CD45RA+ positively selected. These TCRs come from a man under 40 in good health.

V is TRBV15 and J is TRBJ2-5, with D perhaps matching TRBD2 (5 bases). The CDR3 is 15 amino acids. Per the germline V gene, CDR1 is LNHNV and CDR2 is YYDKDF (reference sequence). Trimming took 1 base from V and 4 from J, leaving 13 bases between them. CDR3: CATSRGLEGLETQYF. The CDR3 DNA follows: TGTGCCACCAGCAGAGGTCTTGAGGGCCTAGAGACCCAGTACTTC.

The CDR3 protein is CASSQSWGGGNYNEQFF. Written as DNA, the CDR3 is TGCGCCAGCAGCCAGAGCTGGGGCGGGGGAAACTACAATGAGCAGTTCTTC. The rearrangement uses TRBV4-3 and TRBJ2-1; 7 positions agree with TRBD2. CDR3 length: 17 residues. With 3 bases clipped from V and 3 bases from J, the junction kept 11 bases outside the gene matches. Germline CDR1 is LGHNA and CDR2 is YSLEER.

The chain links TRBV18 to TRBJ2-3, with D maybe TRBD2 (5 bases). V was shortened by 2 bases and J by 3 bases, with 18 bases between the two germline ends. This CDR3 has 17 residues. CDR1 and CDR2 from the germline V gene are KGHSH and LQKENI. The CDR3 here is CASSPKEVGFWTDTQYF. As DNA, the CDR3 is TGTGCCAGCTCACCAAAGGAGGTGGGGTTCTGGACAGATACGCAGTATTTT.

This chain uses TRBV7-7 with TRBJ2-3, with D possibly being TRBD1 (5 bases). Trimming removed 5 bases at V and 8 bases at J, with 14 bases between. Germline assignment: CDR1 SSHAT and CDR2 FNYEAQ (reference sequence). This CDR3 has 13 amino acids. The CDR3 sequence is CASSLGEGATQYF. The DNA for the CDR3 is TGTGCCAGCAGCCTAGGGGAAGGAGCTACGCAGTATTTT.

The chain combines TRBV28 with TRBJ2-7; 12 bases align to TRBD2. Looked up from germline, CDR1 is MDHEN and CDR2 is SYDVKM. The CDR3 is 19 amino acids. The V segment lost 5 bases and the J segment 3 bases; nucleotides outside the gene matches: 17. CDR3 in amino acids: CASSPKQGTSGRAVYEQYF. DNA of the CDR3: TGTGCCAGCAGTCCGAAACAAGGGACTAGCGGGCGTGCGGTCTACGAGCAGTACTTC.

The chain joins TRBV6-1 to TRBJ2-5, with a weak D call TRBD1 (5 bases). Trimming shortened V by 2 bases and J by 6 bases, and 10 bases separated the two germline ends. Germline CDR1 is MNHNS and CDR2 is SASEGT. The CDR3 runs 13 residues. CDR3 sequence reads: CASSEQGSQTQYF. The CDR3 nucleotides read TGTGCCAGCAGTGAACAGGGTAGTCAGACCCAGTACTTC.

The rearrangement uses TRBV18 and TRBJ2-5, with D possibly matching TRBD2 (5 bases). V was pared by 2 bases and J by 5 bases, with 12 bases between. The CDR3 is made up of 14 amino acids. Germline assignment: CDR1 KGHSH and CDR2 LQKENI. CDR3 amino acids: CASSPIEGLETQYF. Here the CDR3 DNA reads TGTGCCAGCTCACCAATCGAGGGTCTGGAGACCCAGTACTTC.

The chain joins TRBV28 to TRBJ1-1; 7 bases fit TRBD1. The CDR3 runs 19 residues. Trimming removed 6 bases from V and 0 bases from J; junction bases left unmatched: 19. Germline values: CDR1 MDHEN, CDR2 SYDVKM. CDR3 region: CASSPLEGIGRGMNTEAFF. In nucleotides, the CDR3 is TGTGCCAGCAGCCCCCTAGAAGGGATTGGCAGGGGGATGAACACTGAAGCTTTCTTT.

CDR3 bases: TGTGCCAGTAGTAGAGTGGGCTCTGGAAACACCATATATTTT. Protein: CASSRVGSGNTIYF. The chain recombines TRBV19 with TRBJ1-3; no clear D gene. V lost 4 bases, J lost 0 bases, and 7 bases lay in between. Germline lookup yields CDR1 LNHDA and CDR2 SQIVND (reference sequence). CDR3 length: 14 residues.

CDR3 loop: CASSRDQGGVADTQYF. CDR3 in DNA: TGCGCCAGCAGTAGAGATCAGGGGGGAGTTGCAGATACGCAGTATTTT. J is TRBJ2-3 and V is TRBV10-1; D is perhaps TRBD1 (7 bases). From germline, CDR1 is WNHNN and CDR2 SYGVQD (reference sequence). Between the trimmed V and J ends, which lost 5 bases and 4 bases, there was a span of 19 bases. This CDR3 has 16 amino acids.